A single sample gave rise to the 25 T cell receptor beta chains below, sequenced in a study of spatial heterogeneity in lung cancer. Time point denoted: blood at routine non-recurrence follow-up after resection. TCRdb used MiXCR to reprocess the 5' RACE reads, holding one entry per CDR3 protein. The sample shows about 110,000 distinct CDR3 sequences, roughly a tenth of them seen only once. This specimen consisted of PBMCs, obtained at follow-up. All receptors come from a female donor with early-stage non-small cell lung cancer.

This clonotype was counted between two and nine times. J is TRBJ2-7 and V is TRBV27, with a possible D match to TRBD1 (7 bases). V lost 5 bases, J lost 1 base, and 15 bases lay in between. This CDR3 spans 15 amino acids. CDR1 and CDR2 from the germline V gene are MNHEY and SMNVEV (reference sequence). CDR3 protein: CASSSWAGGSYEQYF. As DNA, the CDR3 is TGTGCCAGCAGTAGTTGGGCAGGGGGGTCCTACGAGCAGTACTTC.

J is TRBJ2-5 and V is TRBV7-8, with 7 bases identical to TRBD2. This CDR3 has 15 amino acids. V dropped 1 base and J dropped 7; count of bases not matched to a gene: 9. The germline V gene encodes CDR1 SGHVS and CDR2 FQNEAQ. CDR3: CASSLDGRTRGTQYF. Here the CDR3 DNA reads TGTGCCAGCAGCTTAGACGGGCGGACTAGGGGGACCCAGTACTTC.

There are many counts of this clonotype. The genes are TRBV6-4 and TRBJ2-2; weak D call: TRBD2 (6 bases). The CDR3 runs to 16 residues. Trimming removed 5 bases at V and 3 bases at J, with 16 bases between. Looked up from germline, CDR1 is MRHNA and CDR2 is SNTAGT. The CDR3 region is CASSLIGGLDTGELFF. In nucleotides, the CDR3 is TGTGCCAGCAGTCTCATTGGGGGACTTGACACCGGGGAGCTGTTTTTT.

This clonotype was detected only a few times. The rearrangement joins TRBV7-2 to TRBJ1-4; possible D gene TRBD1, 5 bases. Per germline, CDR1 SGHTA and CDR2 FQGNSA. This CDR3 region has 15 residues. Trimming took off 3 bases at V and 2 bases at J, with 10 bases between the two ends. DNA of the CDR3: TGTGCCAGCAGCTTTACCGGGGCGACTAATGAAAAACTGTTTTTT. It encodes CASSFTGATNEKLFF. Variable domain in full (rest from reference TRBV7-2 and TRBJ1-4): GAGVSQSPSNKVTEKGKDVELRCDPISGHTALYWYRQSLGQGLEFLIYFQGNSAPDKSGLPSDRFSAERTGGSVSTLTIQRTQQEDSAVYLCASSFTGATNEKLFFGSGTQLSVL.

This clonotype was seen more than once but under ten times. The chain combines TRBV7-2 with TRBJ1-2; D not certain. Between the trimmed V and J ends, which lost 1 base and 6 bases, there was a span of 15 bases. Germline V lookup: CDR1 SGHTA, CDR2 FQGNSA. There are 15 residues in the CDR3. The CDR3 bases are TGTGCCAGCAGCTTAGTTCCCAAAATAGGCGATGGCTACACCTTC. Its translation is CASSLVPKIGDGYTF.

The chain combines TRBV29-1 with TRBJ1-2; D possibly corresponds to TRBD1 (5 bases). Germline loops: CDR1 SQVTM, CDR2 ANQGSEA. This CDR3 region has 12 residues. Trimming shortened V by 7 bases and J by 3 bases, and 12 bases separated the two germline ends. The chain's CDR3 is CSARTSYYGYTF. In nucleotides, the CDR3 is TGCAGCGCCAGGACATCTTACTATGGCTACACCTTC.

The chain employs TRBV18 and TRBJ2-1; TRBD1 matches at 9 bases. CDR1 is KGHSH, CDR2 LQKENI, per germline. J lost 6 bases, V lost 5 bases, and 5 bases had no gene match. The CDR3 is 14 residues long. The CDR3 region has the DNA TGTGCCAGCTCAAGGGACAGGGAGGGCAATGAGCAGTTCTTC. Encoded protein: CASSRDREGNEQFF.

In this sample, this clonotype turned up a few times. The V call is TRBV29-1, the J call TRBJ1-2; D remains unclear. This CDR3 region has 14 residues. Germline V gene lookup returns CDR1 SQVTM and CDR2 ANQGSEA. V lost 1 base and J 2 bases, leaving 11 bases between the germline ends. The CDR3 region is CSVEVGSLNYGYTF. CDR3 nucleotides: TGCAGCGTTGAAGTCGGCAGCCTGAACTATGGCTACACCTTC.

Many counts were recorded for this clonotype. The gene calls are TRBV7-8 and TRBJ1-1, with no clear D. CDR1 and CDR2 (germline): SGHVS, FQNEAQ. With 2 bases removed from V and 6 bases from J, the gap between germline ends came to 7 bases. This CDR3 spans 12 amino acids. The CDR3 protein is CASSLIGAEAFF. CDR3 nucleotides: TGTGCCAGCAGCTTAATTGGGGCTGAAGCTTTCTTT.

V usage is TRBV12-5 and J usage is TRBJ1-1, with 9 bases matching TRBD1. The CDR3 has 15 residues. The germline V gene encodes CDR1 LGHNT and CDR2 FRNRAP. V gave up 3 bases and J gave up 3 bases; unmatched junction bases: 5. The CDR3: CASGLETGGHTEAFF. In nucleotides, the CDR3 is TGTGCTAGTGGTTTAGAAACAGGGGGCCACACTGAAGCTTTCTTT.

The table lists this clonotype with many counts. This chain uses TRBV5-4 with TRBJ1-1; D may be TRBD1 (6 bases). V was cut by 4 bases and J by 0 bases, with 13 bases left in between. Germline assignment: CDR1 SGHNT and CDR2 YYREEE (reference sequence). This CDR3 has 15 amino acids. The CDR3 nucleotides read TGTGCCAGCAGCCCCCCCCAGGGGTTGAACACTGAAGCTTTCTTT. Amino acids: CASSPPQGLNTEAFF.

The CDR3 region has the DNA TGTGCCAGCAGACCCCAGGGGGGAGGAACACCCCTCCACTTT. This sequence encodes CASRPQGGGTPLHF. V and J are TRBV12-3 or TRBV12-4 and TRBJ1-6; the match to TRBD1 covers 7 bases. The CDR3 spans 14 residues. Trimming removed 6 bases from V and 11 bases from J; junction bases left unmatched: 10.

This clonotype appeared a few times. The rearrangement joins TRBV3-1 to TRBJ1-5; D may be TRBD1 (5 bases). The germline V and J ends were trimmed by 0 bases and 7 bases, with 7 bases remaining between them. This CDR3 contains 13 residues. Germline CDR1 reads LGHDT; CDR2 reads YNNKEL (reference sequence). The CDR3 here is CASSQDRGQPQHF. The CDR3 coding sequence is TGTGCCAGCAGCCAAGATCGGGGCCAGCCCCAGCATTTT.

CDR3 DNA sequence: TGTGCCAGCTCACCCACAAAGGGGCGGATAAGCTCCTACGAGCAGTACTTC. Its protein is CASSPTKGRISSYEQYF. The chain has TRBV18 and TRBJ2-7, with D possibly TRBD1 on 5 matching bases. V was pared by 3 bases and J by 0 bases, with 18 bases between. Germline-derived CDR1 and CDR2 are KGHSH and LQKENI. The CDR3 sequence is 17 residues long.

The chain has TRBV20-1 and TRBJ1-2, with TRBD1 matching over 10 bases. Per the germline V gene, CDR1 is DFQATT and CDR2 is SNEGSKA (reference sequence). V shed 3 bases and J 2 bases; nucleotides not matched to a gene: 6. The CDR3 sequence is 15 residues long. The CDR3: CSASNDRGHNYGYTF. CDR3 nucleotide sequence: TGCAGTGCTAGCAACGACAGGGGGCACAACTATGGCTACACCTTC.

This chain connects TRBV12-5 to TRBJ1-3, with D hard to call. Trimming left V 7 bases short and J 1 base short, with 8 bases between. The CDR3 is 13 amino acids. Per the germline V gene, CDR1 is LGHNT and CDR2 is FRNRAP. This chain's CDR3 is CASVTESGNTIYF. CDR3 bases: TGTGCTAGTGTCACAGAGTCTGGAAACACCATATATTTT.

This clonotype was seen a few times. For the CDR3, the DNA is TGCAGTGCTAGGGCAGGGGAAGGTTTGGCAAGAGAGACCCAGTACTTC. Its protein product is CSARAGEGLARETQYF. The chain carries TRBV20-1 and TRBJ2-5; possible D gene TRBD1, 6 bases. The CDR3 spans 16 residues. Trimming removed 3 bases at V and 4 bases at J, with 21 bases between. Germline V gene lookup returns CDR1 DFQATT and CDR2 SNEGSKA (reference sequence).

This clonotype appeared many times. The V call is TRBV7-9, the J call TRBJ2-3, with no clear D. The ends were cut back, 5 bases at V and 1 base at J, with 10 bases in the middle. Germline-derived CDR1 and CDR2 are SEHNR and FQNEAQ (reference sequence). The CDR3 runs 14 residues. CDR3 coding DNA: TGTGCCAGCAGCCCCGATGAGGGCACAGATACGCAGTATTTT. This gives the protein CASSPDEGTDTQYF.

This clonotype was picked up a small number of times. The junction shows a germline mismatch at one end, possibly a read error. This chain joins TRBV2 and TRBJ2-5; the match to TRBD1 covers 7 bases. The CDR3 loop spans 14 amino acids. The germline CDR1 and CDR2 sequences are SNHLY and FYNNEI. The CDR3 nucleotides are TGTGCCAGCAGCGAAGACAGGGTCCAAGAGACCCAGTACTTC. Translated, it gives CASSEDRVQETQYF.

This clonotype was counted between two and nine times. The chain has TRBV7-9 and TRBJ2-2; D is ambiguous. V was clipped by 7 bases and J by 5 bases, with 17 bases between them. Germline V gene sequence: CDR1 SEHNR, CDR2 FQNEAQ (reference sequence). CDR3 size: 15 residues. The CDR3 here is CASTVLLSRTGELFF. In DNA form, the CDR3 reads TGTGCCAGCACCGTTCTCCTTAGTCGAACCGGGGAGCTGTTTTTT.

This clonotype was picked up many times. The chain couples TRBV25-1 to TRBJ2-3; possible D gene TRBD1, 6 bases. CDR3 length equals 15 residues. V lost 3 bases and J lost 2, with 12 bases in between. Germline V lookup: CDR1 MGHDK, CDR2 SYGVNS. CDR3 loop: CASSEFRGPTDTQYF. DNA of the CDR3: TGTGCCAGCAGTGAGTTCAGGGGACCCACAGATACGCAGTATTTT. Filled out from reference TRBV25-1 and TRBJ2-3, the complete variable domain reads EADIYQTPRYLVIGTGKKITLECSQTMGHDKMYWYQQDPGMELHLIHYSYGVNSTEKGDLSSESTVSRIRTEHFPLTLESARPSHTSQYLCASSEFRGPTDTQYFGPGTRLTVL.

This clonotype was seen only a few times. This chain joins TRBV18 and TRBJ2-3; D is uncertain. The germline V gene encodes CDR1 KGHSH and CDR2 LQKENI. The CDR3 is made up of 11 amino acids. Between the trimmed V and J ends, which lost 3 bases and 6 bases, there was a span of 4 bases. The CDR3 loop reads CASSPKDTQYF. The CDR3, as DNA: TGTGCCAGCTCACCCAAGGATACGCAGTATTTT.

This clonotype was counted at least ten times. The chain employs TRBV20-1 and TRBJ2-7, with 7 bases matching TRBD1. V shed 5 bases and J 2 bases; nucleotides not matched to a gene: 3. Germline CDR1 and CDR2: DFQATT and SNEGSKA (reference sequence). The CDR3 contains 12 residues. CDR3 sequence (DNA): TGCAGTGCTCGACAGGGACCCTACGAGCAGTACTTC. Residues: CSARQGPYEQYF.

The chain combines TRBV12-3 or TRBV12-4 with TRBJ2-1, with a possible D match to TRBD1 (5 bases). There are 14 residues in the CDR3. Trimming removed 6 bases from V and 10 bases from J, with 19 bases in between. The CDR3 protein is CASRASRQGGEQFF. Here the CDR3 DNA reads TGTGCCAGCAGAGCCTCGCGTCAGGGTGGGGAGCAGTTCTTC.

This clonotype turned up a few times. The chain has TRBV19 and TRBJ2-1; D gene ambiguous. Germline CDR1 is LNHDA and CDR2 is SQIVND (reference sequence). Trimming left V 3 bases short and J 5 bases short, with 11 bases between. The CDR3 contains 14 residues. CDR3 sequence: CASSIPYRNNEQFF. CDR3 nucleotides: TGTGCCAGTAGTATCCCCTATAGGAACAATGAGCAGTTCTTC.